The 8 T cell receptor beta chains below come from one sample, sequenced in a study of beta chain features in type 1 diabetes. General observations from the study: For Type 1 diabetes patients, all four CD4+ subsets carried TCRB CDR3s that were moderately but significantly shorter.

Antigens of these TCRs are unknown. Every isolated RNA sample was fully reverse transcribed, so sequencing captured expressed TCRB transcripts. Clones were read by immunoSEQ multiplex PCR, and TCRdb kept only the in-frame ones, dropping some. The sample holds around 600,000 clones, approximately 13% seen once. Sample: naive CD4+ T cells from blood. The receptors shown here come from a man aged 25 to 40 with type 1 diabetes.

CDR3 residues: CATSRDVSGANVLTF. CDR3 sequence (DNA): TGTGCCACCAGCAGAGACGTATCTGGGGCCAACGTCCTGACTTTC. This chain joins TRBV15 and TRBJ2-6; D is ambiguous. Germline CDR1 and CDR2: LNHNV and YYDKDF (reference sequence). This CDR3 region has 15 residues. Deletions cut 0 bases from V and 1 base from J, with 4 bases between.

The chain couples TRBV7-2 to TRBJ2-3; a weak D match, TRBD2 (6 bases). Germline lookup yields CDR1 SGHTA and CDR2 FQGNSA. Trimming left V 4 bases short and J 7 bases short, with 12 bases between. This CDR3 has 13 residues. The CDR3 loop is CASSYGRENTQYF. As DNA, the CDR3 is TGTGCCAGCAGCTACGGGAGAGAGAATACGCAGTATTTT.

The chain recombines TRBV5-6 with TRBJ2-7; the D gene is possibly TRBD1 (5 bases). The germline V and J ends were trimmed by 0 bases and 1 base, with 8 bases remaining between them. The length of the CDR3 is 14 residues. Germline V gene data show CDR1 as SGHDT and CDR2 as YYEEEE. The CDR3 bases are TGTGCCAGCAGCTTGGGACAGCGATCCTACGAGCAGTACTTC. Amino acids: CASSLGQRSYEQYF.

This clone was detected only a few times. The V gene is TRBV5-4, the J gene TRBJ1-1; D is undetermined. Per the germline V gene, CDR1 is SGHNT and CDR2 is YYREEE (reference sequence). The V end lost 0 bases, the J end lost 3 bases, and 15 bases lay between the germline ends. CDR3 length: 16 amino acids. Here the CDR3 DNA reads TGTGCCAGCAGCTTGGAGGCGGGAAGGAAGGACACTGAAGCTTTCTTT. Translation: CASSLEAGRKDTEAFF.

This clone turned up a few times. This chain's CDR3 is CASSPAPTQGGELFF. The CDR3 DNA reads TGTGCCAGCAGCCCTGCCCCGACCCAGGGCGGGGAGCTGTTTTTT. V usage is TRBV7-2 and J usage is TRBJ2-2, with D perhaps TRBD1 (5 bases). The CDR3 consists of 15 residues. Trimming pared 5 bases from V and 7 bases from J, leaving 17 bases between. CDR1 and CDR2 from the germline V gene are SGHTA and FQGNSA.

This clone was observed a handful of times. The CDR3 DNA is TGTGCCAGCAGTGGAGCGCTTCCTAGCAATCAGCCCCAGCATTTT. Protein: CASSGALPSNQPQHF. This sequence joins TRBV2 and TRBJ1-5; D not certain. This CDR3 comprises 15 residues. The germline gives CDR1 SNHLY, CDR2 FYNNEI. V shed 4 bases and J shed 0 bases, with 10 bases lying between them.

This clone was picked up a small number of times. The rearrangement joins TRBV18 to TRBJ2-7; TRBD1 aligns across 10 bases. Trimming at V came to 5 bases and at J to 2 bases, leaving 6 bases not matched to a gene. This CDR3 is 15 amino acids long. Per the germline V gene, CDR1 is KGHSH and CDR2 is LQKENI. The CDR3 sequence is CASSWGTGDTYEQYF. CDR3 bases: TGTGCCAGCTCATGGGGGACAGGGGATACCTACGAGCAGTACTTC. Together with reference TRBV18 and TRBJ2-7, the CDR3 gives the full variable domain: NAGVMQNPRHLVRRRGQEARLRCSPMKGHSHVYWYRQLPEEGLKFMVYLQKENIIDESGMPKERFSAEFPKEGPSILRIQQVVRGDSAAYFCASSWGTGDTYEQYFGPGTRLTVT.

The chain uses TRBV30 and TRBJ1-3, with D maybe TRBD1 (5 bases). V gave up 3 bases and J gave up 0 bases, with 15 bases separating them. Germline V CDR1 and CDR2: GTSNPN, SVGIG (reference sequence). The CDR3 is 16 residues long. DNA of the CDR3: TGTGCCTGGAGGGAACCGGGACGCAGCTCTGGAAACACCATATATTTT. This encodes CAWREPGRSSGNTIYF.